The clone carrying this T cell receptor beta chain has a handful of counts. Its antigen is unidentified. The germline CDR1 and CDR2 sequences are SGHKS and YYEKEE (reference sequence). The V end was cut by 4 bases, the J end by 3 bases, with 28 bases between. This CDR3 is built from 19 residues. Each donor was nominally healthy when sampled (though unrecorded immune exposures were likely). The PCR ran on 60 Vbeta and 13 Jbeta primers. Data came from immunoSEQ multiplex PCR; TCRdb stores just in-frame clones and leaves some out. Of around 32,000 clones in the sample, around 40% were seen once. This record belongs to a study of cytomegalovirus exposure and HLA in healthy donors. Study-level points and caveats: A list of about 160 TCR beta chains associated with cytomegalovirus was given.

V gene TRBV5-5 combines with J gene TRBJ1-2; D possibly corresponds to TRBD1 (6 bases). The sequence was obtained from a woman aged 45-65 years in good health and CMV-seronegative. What was sequenced was PBMCs. The CDR3 DNA follows: TGTGCCAGCAGCCGATCAATAGCGGGGGGCCCCCGTGTGGACTATGGCTACACCTTC. This translates into CASSRSIAGGPRVDYGYTF.